This T cell receptor (beta chain) was recorded in a study of regulatory T cells in long-lasting Graves disease. General study points: Persistent patients shared more public clonotypes (around 2,500) than new patients (approximately 1,000).

Time point noted: newly diagnosed GD, antithyroid drugs for less than 3 months. With RNA extracted from PBMCs as input, the TCR library was made. This clonotype was counted at least ten times. What it recognizes is unknown. Looked up from germline, CDR1 is DFQATT and CDR2 is SNEGSKA (reference sequence). This CDR3 has 13 residues. Between the trimmed V and J ends, which lost 1 base and 1 base, there was a span of 7 bases. With iRepertoire HTBI primers and Arm-PCR of CDR3 regions, TCR beta libraries were built. TCRdb ran MiXCR on the multiplex PCR reads and lists one entry per CDR3 protein. The sample has 450,000 to 600,000 distinct CDR3 sequences; roughly 12% are singletons. The same sample was also studied in work on T cells in Graves' hyperthyroidism and ophthalmopathy. In that study: These patients, aged 18 to 65, had recently diagnosed hyperthyroidism lasting under 2 months. Using the HTBI primer set, a first-round RT-PCR was run on the TCR CDR3. For ophthalmopathy, model prediction preceded onset by a median roughly 5.9 months.

This clonotype originated in a man younger than 45 with Graves disease. The material was peripheral blood mononuclear cells (PBMCs), obtained at new diagnosis, from a patient treated with antithyroid drugs. The chain combines TRBV20-1 with TRBJ1-1; D call uncertain. CDR3 DNA sequence: TGCAGTGCTAGAGGACCAACGAACACTGAAGCTTTCTTT. Translating it yields CSARGPTNTEAFF.